The entry below describes one TCR beta chain. These data come from a study of cytomegalovirus exposure and HLA in healthy donors. PCR involved 60 Vbeta and 13 Jbeta primers. Using immunoSEQ multiplex PCR, the repertoire was profiled, and TCRdb retains in-frame clones only, with some absent. The sample includes 150,000 or so clones, around four fifths seen only once; the top ten take about 1.4%. Trimming removed 5 bases from V and 4 bases from J, with 12 bases in between. This CDR3 contains 13 residues. Germline V gene data show CDR1 as SGHNT and CDR2 as YYREEE (reference sequence). This receptor was identified in a man aged 25 to 40 in good health and CMV-seropositive. The chain carries TRBV5-4 and TRBJ1-2, with D unresolved. Sequencing input: PBMCs. Here the CDR3 reads CASRNTTGYGYTF. The CDR3 region has the DNA TGTGCCAGCAGGAATACTACCGGCTATGGCTACACCTTC.